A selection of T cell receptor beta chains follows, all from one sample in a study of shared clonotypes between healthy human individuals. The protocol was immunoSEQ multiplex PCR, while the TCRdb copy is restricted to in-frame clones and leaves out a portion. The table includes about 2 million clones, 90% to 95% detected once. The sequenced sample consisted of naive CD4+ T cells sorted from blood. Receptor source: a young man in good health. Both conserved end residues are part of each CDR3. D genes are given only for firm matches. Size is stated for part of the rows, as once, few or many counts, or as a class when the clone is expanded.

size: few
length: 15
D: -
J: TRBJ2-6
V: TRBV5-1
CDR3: CASSYSDSGANVLTF
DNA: TGCGCCAGCAGCTATTCAGACTCTGGGGCCAACGTCCTGACTTTC

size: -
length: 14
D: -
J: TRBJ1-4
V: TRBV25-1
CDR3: CASSEGGLDEKLFF
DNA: TGTGCCAGCAGTGAAGGGGGTCTCGATGAAAAACTGTTTTTT

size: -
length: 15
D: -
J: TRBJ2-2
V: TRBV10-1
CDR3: CASSETPTLTGELFF
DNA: TGCGCCAGCAGTGAGACACCGACCCTCACCGGGGAGCTGTTTTTT

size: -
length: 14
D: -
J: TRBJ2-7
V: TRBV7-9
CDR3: CASSPAGLGYEQYF
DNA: TGTGCCAGCAGCCCGGCCGGACTGGGCTACGAGCAGTACTTC

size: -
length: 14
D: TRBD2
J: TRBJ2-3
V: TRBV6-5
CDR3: CASRASGGTDTQYF
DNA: TGTGCCAGCAGAGCTAGCGGGGGCACAGATACGCAGTATTTT

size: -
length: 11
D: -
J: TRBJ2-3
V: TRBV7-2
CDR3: CASSLRWTQYF
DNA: TGTGCCAGCAGTCTTCGGTGGACGCAGTATTTT

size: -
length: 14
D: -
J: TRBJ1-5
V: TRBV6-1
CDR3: CASQGEFSNQPQHF
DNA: TGTGCCAGCCAGGGTGAATTTAGCAATCAGCCCCAGCATTTT

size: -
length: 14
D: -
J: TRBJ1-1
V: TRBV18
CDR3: CASSMDSLNTEAFF
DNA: TGTGCCAGCTCGATGGACAGTCTGAACACTGAAGCTTTCTTT

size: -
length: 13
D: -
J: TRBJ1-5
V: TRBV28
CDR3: CASGVEQSKAQHF
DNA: TGTGCCAGTGGTGTTGAGCAATCAAAGGCCCAGCATTTT

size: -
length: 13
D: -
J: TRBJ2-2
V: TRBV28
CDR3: CASSLPHTGELFF
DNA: TGTGCCAGCAGTTTACCCCACACCGGGGAGCTGTTTTTT

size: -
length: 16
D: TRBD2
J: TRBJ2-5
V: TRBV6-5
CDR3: CASSLLAGGTLETQYF
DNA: TGTGCCAGCAGTTTACTAGCGGGGGGCACGTTGGAGACCCAGTACTTC

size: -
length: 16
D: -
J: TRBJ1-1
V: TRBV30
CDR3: CAWKPRGQGMNTEAFF
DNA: TGTGCCTGGAAACCGAGAGGGCAGGGCATGAACACTGAAGCTTTCTTT

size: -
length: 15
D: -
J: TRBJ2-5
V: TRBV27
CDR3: CASSLSRAVQETQYF
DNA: TGTGCCAGCAGTTTATCTCGAGCGGTCCAAGAGACCCAGTACTTC

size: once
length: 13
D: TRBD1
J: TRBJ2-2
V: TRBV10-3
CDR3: CALGQGNTGELFF
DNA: TGTGCCTTGGGACAGGGGAACACCGGGGAGCTGTTTTTT

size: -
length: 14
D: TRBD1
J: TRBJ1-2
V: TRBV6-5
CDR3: CASRSSGQVSGYTF
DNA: TGTGCCAGCCGTTCCTCGGGACAGGTCTCTGGCTACACCTTC

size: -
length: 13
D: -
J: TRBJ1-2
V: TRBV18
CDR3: CASSPGPGNGYTF
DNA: TGTGCCAGCTCACCGGGGCCAGGAAATGGCTACACCTTC